This TCR beta chain was obtained from a study of neurological immune-mediated disorders. Overall study findings and caveats: Levels of TCR clonal expansion peaked in HTLV-1-associated myelopathy and reached their lowest in multiple sclerosis, under those of healthy controls.

CDR3 length equals 13 residues. Germline-derived CDR1 and CDR2 are SGDLS and YYNGEE. V lost 0 bases to trimming and J lost 2 bases, with 6 bases between them. This clonotype was seen at least ten times. Its antigen is unidentified. The cDNA was generated through 5'RACE incorporating 10-nucleotide random UMIs. MiXCR, applied by TCRdb to the 5' RACE reads, yields one record per CDR3 protein. Seen here are some 22,000 distinct CDR3 sequences, approximately 15% observed once, and the top ten hold less than 9.5%. The specimen was CD8+ T cells from blood. This receptor was identified in a woman younger than 35 with multiple sclerosis. This sequence joins TRBV9 and TRBJ2-7; D not certain. This chain's CDR3 is CASSVGGTYEQYF. The CDR3 DNA follows: TGTGCCAGCAGCGTAGGGGGTACCTACGAGCAGTACTTC. Variable domain in full (rest from reference TRBV9 and TRBJ2-7): DSGVTQTPKHLITATGQRVTLRCSPRSGDLSVYWYQQSLDQGLQFLIQYYNGEERAKGNILERFSAQQFPDLHSELNLSSLELGDSALYFCASSVGGTYEQYFGPGTRLTVT.